The subject of this entry is one TCR beta chain. The antigen remains undetermined. Using RNA transcripts as the source, TCR beta CDR3 regions were amplified. Researchers ran a first-round RT-PCR on the TCR CDR3 using the HTBI primer set. TCRdb fed the multiplex PCR reads into MiXCR, producing one record per CDR3 protein. The sample includes approximately 700,000 distinct CDR3 sequences, about a sixth of them seen just once. This sample is drawn from a study of T cells in Graves' hyperthyroidism and ophthalmopathy. General study results and limits: Prediction of ophthalmopathy progression came a median roughly 6.6 months pre-onset.

Per germline, CDR1 DFQATT and CDR2 SNEGSKA (reference sequence). V was pared by 4 bases and J by 6 bases, with 13 bases between. This CDR3 contains 13 residues. The receptor comes from a young man with Graves' hyperthyroidism. The V gene is TRBV20-1, the J gene TRBJ1-3; D may be TRBD1 (5 bases). Sequencing input: blood. The CDR3 DNA is TGCAGTGCTAAACGGGGGTCCCCAAACACCATATATTTT. Translating it yields CSAKRGSPNTIYF.